The clone carrying this T cell receptor beta chain has only a few counts. Each CDR3 protein gets one entry after TCRdb re-called the 5' RACE reads with MiXCR. The sample has 450,000 to 650,000 distinct CDR3 sequences; about a fifth are singletons. The data were obtained in a study of T cells after yellow fever vaccination. CDR3 size: 14 residues. Per the germline V gene, CDR1 is SEHNR and CDR2 is FQNEAQ (reference sequence). Trimming cost V 1 base and J 3 bases, with 9 bases left between them. V is TRBV7-9 and J is TRBJ1-1; a weak D match, TRBD1 (5 bases). This receptor was identified in a man aged 18 to 29 who received the YFV17D yellow fever vaccine. Sample: PBMCs, taken about 21 days after the first yellow fever vaccination. This chain's CDR3 is CASSLVGEYTEAFF. The CDR3 bases are TGTGCCAGCAGCTTAGTAGGGGAGTACACTGAAGCTTTCTTT.